This T cell receptor (beta chain) appears in the sequencing data of a study of metastatic and nonmetastatic thyroid tumors. There were no patients who had received any treatment before thyroid surgery. The CDR3 spans 11 residues. Trimming shortened V by 1 base and J by 6 bases, and 7 bases separated the two germline ends. Germline CDR1 DFQATT, CDR2 SNEGSKA (reference sequence). Via MiXCR, TCRdb re-called the PCR reads. Of some 25,000 clones listed, 20% to 25% are singletons. The specimen was blood. The TCR originated in a male donor with papillary thyroid cancer or a benign thyroid nodule (not recorded which). Some clones in this sample may be carry-over from other donors' samples. The V gene is TRBV20-1, the J gene TRBJ2-7; D is unresolved. CDR3 sequence reads: CSARVGFEQYF. In DNA form, the CDR3 reads TGCAGTGCTAGAGTCGGTTTCGAGCAGTACTTC.